One TCR beta chain is described in this entry. This entry comes from a study of blood T cell repertoires in COVID-19. Looking at the study overall: Sites in the United States, Italy and Spain provided acute and convalescent COVID-19 samples. The cDNA or gDNA used as material had been derived from T cells, B-cell-depleted T cells, or PBMCs.

Generated by immunoSEQ multiplex PCR, the TCRdb table keeps only in-frame clones and is missing some. The top ten clones hold more than 2% of a sample with around 54,000 clones, around 90% of them seen once. Per germline, CDR1 GTSNPN and CDR2 SVGIG (reference sequence). The CDR3 is 15 residues long. V was shortened by 4 bases and J by 6 bases, with 19 bases between the two germline ends. The receptor was derived from a human donor in a cohort sampled during active COVID-19. Sequenced: peripheral blood. The gene calls are TRBV30 and TRBJ1-5, with D possibly TRBD1 on 6 matching bases. For the CDR3, the DNA is TGTGCCTGGACTAGCCAGGGGCTTGCCACTCAGCCCCAGCATTTT. It specifies CAWTSQGLATQPQHF.